What follows describes a single T cell receptor beta chain. The target antigen is unknown. Clones were sequenced by immunoSEQ multiplex PCR, and TCRdb holds only the in-frame ones, with some missing. The sample records 100,000 to 120,000 clones, around 85% being singletons. This sample was included in a study of T cell responses to AZD1222 COVID-19 vaccine. Study-wide results and caveats: Regions left unmutated in variants are reportedly the target of nearly half of spike-specific TCRs.

Losses at the gene ends were 1 base for V and 7 bases for J; bases not matched to a gene: 7. The CDR3 runs 15 residues. Germline CDR1 SGHTA, CDR2 FQGNSA. The source material was peripheral blood, sampled on day 0 of AZD1222 vaccination. The clonotype originates from an adult in good health. The chain employs TRBV7-2 and TRBJ1-5; 7 bases map to TRBD1. The CDR3 sequence: CASSLGQGQGQPQHF. In DNA, the CDR3 is TGTGCCAGCAGCTTAGGACAGGGTCAGGGACAGCCCCAGCATTTT.